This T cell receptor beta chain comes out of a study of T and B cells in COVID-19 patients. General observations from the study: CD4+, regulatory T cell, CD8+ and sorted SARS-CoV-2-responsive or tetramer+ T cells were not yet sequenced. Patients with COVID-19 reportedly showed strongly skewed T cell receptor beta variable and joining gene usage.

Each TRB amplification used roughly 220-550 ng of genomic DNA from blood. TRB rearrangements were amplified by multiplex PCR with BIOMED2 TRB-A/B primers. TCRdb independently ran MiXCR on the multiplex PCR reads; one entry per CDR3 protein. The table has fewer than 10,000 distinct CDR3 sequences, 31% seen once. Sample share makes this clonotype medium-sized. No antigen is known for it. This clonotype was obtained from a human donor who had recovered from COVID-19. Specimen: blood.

The CDR3 protein is CASSGRGTDTQYF. The CDR3 nucleotides read TGTGCCAGCAGCGGACGGGGCACAGATACGCAGTATTTT. The gene calls are TRBV5-4 and TRBJ2-3; D uncertain. The germline V gene has CDR1 SGHNT and CDR2 YYREEE (reference sequence). This CDR3 is built from 13 residues. V was shortened by 4 bases and J by 1 base, with 7 bases between the two germline ends.